The 9 T cell receptor beta chains in this list originate from one sample, sequenced in a study of T-cell memory formation after mild COVID-19. TCRdb analysed the 5' RACE reads with MiXCR anew, one entry per CDR3 protein. This sample has 100,000 or so distinct CDR3 sequences, with over 8.5% found just once. The sample was PBMCs or a T cell subset sorted from them (not recorded which). All receptors derive from a young man who had mild COVID-19 (a few samples of this study predate the infection). Cell type and time point are not known.

This clonotype was seen ten or more times. V usage is TRBV5-1 and J usage is TRBJ2-7; D is unclear. From germline, CDR1 is SGHRS and CDR2 YFSETQ. The CDR3 has 13 residues. V was shortened by 1 base and J by 3 bases, with 8 bases between the two germline ends. The DNA for the CDR3 is TGCGCCAGCAGCTTGTATGGGCTCTACGAGCAGTACGTC. Translated, it gives CASSLYGLYEQYV.

The sample holds one count of this clonotype. The chain joins TRBV12-3 or TRBV12-4 to TRBJ2-7, with D hard to call. CDR3 length: 11 amino acids. Trimming removed 0 bases from V and 6 bases from J, with 3 bases in between. The CDR3 spells CASSLAREQYF. CDR3 DNA sequence: TGTGCCAGCAGTTTAGCGCGCGAGCAGTACTTC.

This clonotype showed up many times. The J gene is TRBJ1-6, the V gene TRBV4-3; no clear D gene. Germline values: CDR1 LGHNA, CDR2 YSLEER. This CDR3 has 14 residues. Deletions cut 3 bases from V and 10 bases from J, with 13 bases between. The CDR3 loop reads CASSQAGLVSPLHF. The CDR3 DNA is TGCGCCAGCAGCCAGGCGGGATTAGTATCACCCCTCCACTTT.

This clonotype was counted between two and nine times. This chain joins TRBV11-3 and TRBJ2-5; TRBD2 agrees at 7 bases. The germline V gene has CDR1 SGHNT and CDR2 YENEEA. The length of the CDR3 is 15 residues. V lost 5 bases and J lost 4; bases outside the gene matches: 10. This CDR3 reads CASSRTGGSGETQYF. The CDR3 DNA reads TGTGCCAGCAGCCGAACGGGGGGTTCTGGAGAGACCCAGTACTTC. Full variable domain (outside the CDR3, taken from reference TRBV11-3 and TRBJ2-5): EAGVVQSPRYKIIEKKQPVAFWCNPISGHNTLYWYLQNLGQGPELLIRYENEEAVDDSQLPKDRFSAERLKGVDSTLKIQPAELGDSAVYLCASSRTGGSGETQYFGPGTRLLVL.

The rearrangement links TRBV5-8 to TRBJ2-3, with 8 positions matching TRBD1. V gave up 2 bases and J gave up 0 bases; unmatched junction bases: 2. Per the germline V gene, CDR1 is SGHTS and CDR2 is YDEGEE. The CDR3 is made up of 15 amino acids. CDR3 amino acids: CASSFRGRSTDTQYF. The CDR3 DNA is TGTGCCAGCAGCTTCAGGGGGCGCAGCACAGATACGCAGTATTTT.

This clonotype has only a few counts. The chain has TRBV7-2 and TRBJ1-5, with D maybe TRBD1 (5 bases). In germline, CDR1 is SGHTA, CDR2 FQGNSA. Trimming took off 2 bases at V and 7 bases at J, with 12 bases between the two ends. The CDR3 totals 14 residues. The CDR3 nucleotides read TGTGCCAGCAGCTTATCCCAGGGCGGGCAGCCCCAGCATTTT. This translates into CASSLSQGGQPQHF.

The chain carries TRBV5-4 and TRBJ2-3, with D perhaps assigned TRBD1 or TRBD2 (5 bases each). Germline V gene lookup returns CDR1 SGHNT and CDR2 YYREEE (reference sequence). CDR3 length equals 16 residues. Trimming stripped 0 bases from V and 6 bases from J, with 17 bases between. CDR3 sequence: CASSLDRGRIRDTQYF. CDR3 sequence (DNA): TGTGCCAGCAGCTTGGATCGGGGCCGGATAAGGGATACGCAGTATTTT.

The chain joins TRBV19 to TRBJ1-1; D unresolved. CDR3 length: 12 residues. The V gene's germline CDR1 is LNHDA and CDR2 SQIVND (reference sequence). Trimming left V 6 bases short and J 8 bases short, with 13 bases between. The CDR3: CASRLRLEEAFF. The CDR3 region has the DNA TGTGCCAGTAGGCTAAGACTTGAAGAAGCTTTCTTT. The full variable domain, in which reference TRBV19 and TRBJ1-1 provide the parts outside the CDR3, is DGGITQSPKYLFRKEGQNVTLSCEQNLNHDAMYWYRQDPGQGLRLIYYSQIVNDFQKGDIAEGYSVSREKKESFPLTVTSAQKNPTAFYLCASRLRLEEAFFGQGTRLTVV.

The chain joins TRBV7-2 to TRBJ2-1, with 7 bases fitting TRBD1. The CDR3 consists of 14 residues. V lost 5 bases and J lost 7; bases outside the gene matches: 8. Germline V lookup: CDR1 SGHTA, CDR2 FQGNSA. Written as DNA, the CDR3 is TGTGCCAGCAGCCCAGGGGGTTCTGGAAATGAGCAGTTCTTC. It translates to CASSPGGSGNEQFF.